The T cell receptor (beta chain) under discussion was sequenced for a study of blood T cell repertoires in COVID-19. Profiled with immunoSEQ multiplex PCR; TCRdb holds only in-frame clones, not every one. The table lists 250,000 to 300,000 clones, under 90% of them singletons. The CDR3 extends over 16 amino acids. Germline V CDR1 and CDR2: SGHAT, FQNNGV. J lost 5 bases, V lost 3 bases, and 12 bases had no gene match. The source is a man aged 18-30 years who had recovered from COVID-19. The genes are TRBV11-2 and TRBJ2-7, with 8 nucleotides matching TRBD1. Sequenced: PBMCs or T cells enriched from blood (not recorded which). DNA of the CDR3: TGTGCCAGCAGCTTTATCGCTCAGGGGGCGAGCCACGAGCAGTACTTC. This encodes CASSFIAQGASHEQYF. The whole variable domain, filled in from reference TRBV11-2 and TRBJ2-7, reads EAGVAQSPRYKIIEKRQSVAFWCNPISGHATLYWYQQILGQGPKLLIQFQNNGVVDDSQLPKDRFSAERLKGVDSTLKIQPAKLEDSAVYLCASSFIAQGASHEQYFGPGTRLTVT.